The 6 T cell receptor beta chains listed next were all sequenced from one sample in a study of T cells in Graves' hyperthyroidism and ophthalmopathy. Amplification of TCR beta CDR3 regions used RNA as the template. Initially, a first-round RT-PCR of the TCR CDR3 employed the HTBI primer set. In TCRdb, the multiplex PCR reads were re-called with MiXCR into one record per CDR3 protein. The repertoire holds 350,000 to 450,000 distinct CDR3 sequences, roughly a sixth seen once, with around a third in the top ten. Sequenced: blood. Every receptor here comes from a woman in her twenties or thirties with Graves' hyperthyroidism that later progressed to Graves' ophthalmopathy.

This sequence joins TRBV30 and TRBJ2-2; possible D gene TRBD1, 6 bases. Trimming took off 2 bases at V and 6 bases at J, with 10 bases between the two ends. Looked up from germline, CDR1 is GTSNPN and CDR2 is SVGIG (reference sequence). The CDR3 is 13 amino acids. Written as DNA, the CDR3 is TGTGCCTGGAGTAGGGGGTCTGCCGGGGAGCTGTTTTTT. It encodes CAWSRGSAGELFF.

The sample holds a few counts of this clonotype. The rearrangement links TRBV20-1 to TRBJ2-7; possibly TRBD2 for D (6 bases). The V end lost 0 bases, the J end lost 0 bases, and 12 bases lay between the germline ends. Germline CDR1 reads DFQATT; CDR2 reads SNEGSKA (reference sequence). The CDR3 has 15 residues. The CDR3 sequence is CSARDSGDPSYEQYF. Here the CDR3 DNA reads TGCAGTGCTAGAGATTCGGGAGACCCCTCCTACGAGCAGTACTTC.

This clonotype showed up many times. This chain links TRBV27 with TRBJ2-2; possibly TRBD1 for D (6 bases). V lost 3 bases and J lost 4, with 9 bases in between. The CDR3 has 14 residues. CDR1 is MNHEY and CDR2 is SMNVEV in the germline V gene (reference sequence). CDR3 DNA sequence: TGTGCCAGCAGTTTTGGGGGCGTCACCGGGGAGCTGTTTTTT. It yields the protein CASSFGGVTGELFF.

This clonotype was counted only a few times. The rearrangement joins TRBV10-3 to TRBJ1-3; 7 bases align to TRBD1. With 5 bases clipped from V and 1 base from J, the junction kept 2 bases outside the gene matches. The germline gives CDR1 ENHRY, CDR2 SYGVKD. The length of the CDR3 is 14 residues. CDR3 nucleotides: TGTGCCATCAGTCGACAGGGTTCTGGAAACACCATATATTTT. This translates into CAISRQGSGNTIYF.

J is TRBJ2-7 and V is TRBV7-2, with D possibly called TRBD1 or TRBD2 (5 bases each). This CDR3 spans 13 amino acids. The V and J ends lost 6 bases and 4 bases respectively, with 13 bases between them. Germline V gene sequence: CDR1 SGHTA, CDR2 FQGNSA. The CDR3 DNA sequence: TGTGCCAGCAGTCAGATCGGGGCTTACGAGCAGTACTTC. It encodes CASSQIGAYEQYF.

The chain is built from TRBV30 and TRBJ2-7; maybe TRBD2 (6 bases). This CDR3 spans 14 amino acids. Trimming cost V 3 bases and J 1 base, with 13 bases left between them. Germline CDR1 and CDR2: GTSNPN and SVGIG (reference sequence). As DNA, the CDR3 is TGTGCCTGGAGGGGGGGAGCGGAGTCCTACGAGCAGTACTTC. As protein: CAWRGGAESYEQYF.